This T cell receptor beta chain was sequenced in a study of cytomegalovirus exposure and HLA in healthy donors. Study information: The same platform was used for the roughly 130 validation repertoires and the approximately 670 first-cohort repertoires, a later analysis reported. Notes on the study in general: First-cohort TCR clusters tended to co-occur in the approximately 110 validation repertoires, a later analysis found. Most TCR sequences were uncommon, yet certain public TCRs appeared in many donors.

V lost 6 bases to trimming and J lost 4 bases; unmatched junction nucleotides: 14. This CDR3 is 17 amino acids long. Looked up from germline, CDR1 is MDHEN and CDR2 is SYDVKM. A word on this clone: What it binds is unknown.

It was the approximately 110-subject validation cohort, separate from the roughly 700-subject first cohort, to which the donors belonged. Repertoires were generated with immunoSEQ multiplex PCR, while TCRdb's copy carries only in-frame clones and drops some. The data hold about 200,000 clones, with 70% to 85% observed a single time. The sequence was obtained from a woman aged 25 to 39 in good health and CMV-seropositive. The V call is TRBV28, the J call TRBJ2-1; TRBD1 aligns across 8 bases. The sequenced sample was PBMCs. The CDR3 spells CASSPVDRGPLYNEQFF. CDR3 coding DNA: TGTGCCAGCAGCCCAGTCGACAGGGGACCTTTGTACAATGAGCAGTTCTTC.